Listed here is a single TCR beta chain. What it binds is not known. The PCR contained 60 Vbeta and 13 Jbeta primers. Only in-frame clones appear in the TCRdb table, and some are missing; sequencing was by immunoSEQ multiplex PCR. The sample includes approximately 160,000 clones, approximately 85% of them seen just once. Germline CDR1 and CDR2: SGHTA and FQGTGA. With 2 bases clipped from V and 4 bases from J, the junction kept 2 bases outside the gene matches. CDR3 size: 15 residues. The sample belongs to a study of cytomegalovirus exposure and HLA in healthy donors. Study results and caveats: DRB1 showed the most TCR associations and HLA-C the fewest in a later analysis, as rates varied by HLA locus. Previous analysis showed most TCR beta V segments were productive about 90% or about 30% of the time.

The V gene is TRBV7-3, the J gene TRBJ2-1; 10 nucleotides line up with TRBD2. This clonotype was sampled from a girl aged 2 to 9 in good health and CMV-seropositive. Sequenced input: PBMCs. Here the CDR3 DNA reads TGTGCCAGCAGCTTAGGACTAGCGGAGTACAATGAGCAGTTCTTC. Translated, it gives CASSLGLAEYNEQFF.